The source of this T cell receptor beta chain is a study of Graves' ophthalmopathy and Graves' hyperthyroidism. TCR beta CDR3 amplification used RNA transcripts. HTBI-primed RT-PCR formed the first round, and a multiplex PCR formed the second. TCRdb independently ran MiXCR on the multiplex PCR reads; one entry per CDR3 protein. The sample shows a few hundred thousand distinct CDR3 sequences, about a sixth of them seen only once. Germline trimming cut 7 bases from V and 3 bases from J; bases unmatched to any gene: 5. The CDR3 contains 13 residues. CDR1 is LGHNT, CDR2 FRNRAP, per germline. If no ophthalmopathy appeared within 18 months of follow-up, hyperthyroidism was termed stable. As diagnostic evidence, clinical symptoms, serum thyroxine, TRAb, thyroid ultrasound and orbital computed tomography were relied upon. This clonotype has ten or more counts.

This receptor was obtained from an adult woman with stable Graves' hyperthyroidism. The chain carries TRBV12-5 and TRBJ2-7, with TRBD2 matching over 8 bases. Sample: peripheral blood. The CDR3 sequence is CASAPGRVYEQYF. The CDR3 DNA reads as TGTGCTAGTGCCCCCGGGAGGGTCTACGAGCAGTACTTC.